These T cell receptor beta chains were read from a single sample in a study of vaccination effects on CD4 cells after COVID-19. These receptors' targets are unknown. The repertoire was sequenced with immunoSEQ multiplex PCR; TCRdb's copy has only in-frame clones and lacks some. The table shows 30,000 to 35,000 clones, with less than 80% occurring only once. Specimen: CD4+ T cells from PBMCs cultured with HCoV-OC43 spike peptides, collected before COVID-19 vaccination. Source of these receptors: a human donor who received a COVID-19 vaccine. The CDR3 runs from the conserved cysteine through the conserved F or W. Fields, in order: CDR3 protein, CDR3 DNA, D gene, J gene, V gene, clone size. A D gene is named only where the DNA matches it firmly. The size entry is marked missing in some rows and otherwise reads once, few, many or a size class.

CDR3: CASRAGTGGGNSPLHF; DNA: TGTGCCAGCAGGGCAGGGACAGGGGGCGGTAATTCACCCCTCCACTTT; D: TRBD1; J: TRBJ1-6; V: TRBV7-2; size: -
CDR3: CASSPPSSGGGNEQFF; DNA: TGTGCCAGCTCACCTCCCTCTAGCGGGGGAGGAAATGAGCAGTTCTTC; D: TRBD2; J: TRBJ2-1; V: TRBV18; size: -
CDR3: CASSRVGQEQFF; DNA: TGTGCCAGCAGTAGGGTGGGACAGGAGCAGTTCTTC; D: TRBD1; J: TRBJ2-1; V: TRBV6-6; size: -
CDR3: CASSQRTGVSYGYTF; DNA: TGCGCCAGCAGTCAAAGGACAGGGGTATCCTATGGCTACACCTTC; D: TRBD1; J: TRBJ1-2; V: TRBV23-1; size: once
CDR3: CASSLLTDSGNTIYF; DNA: TGTGCCAGCAGCTTACTAACTGACTCTGGAAACACCATATATTTT; D: -; J: TRBJ1-3; V: TRBV11-2; size: -
CDR3: CASSLTPWGQETQYF; DNA: TGCGCCAGCAGCTTGACCCCCTGGGGCCAGGAGACCCAGTACTTC; D: -; J: TRBJ2-5; V: TRBV5-1; size: -
CDR3: CASSPGGLGSYEQYF; DNA: TGTGCCAGCAGCCCTGGGGGACTAGGATCCTACGAGCAGTACTTC; D: TRBD2; J: TRBJ2-7; V: TRBV5-5; size: -
CDR3: CASRDRQGTYEQYF; DNA: TGTGCCAGCAGGGATAGACAGGGAACCTACGAGCAGTACTTC; D: TRBD1; J: TRBJ2-7; V: TRBV2; size: -
CDR3: CASSFRASNQPQHF; DNA: TGTGCCAGCAGCTTCCGGGCGAGCAATCAGCCCCAGCATTTT; D: -; J: TRBJ1-5; V: TRBV5-6; size: -
CDR3: CASSLEVAGVGETQYF; DNA: TGTGCCAGCAGCTTGGAGGTAGCGGGAGTTGGGGAGACCCAGTACTTC; D: TRBD2; J: TRBJ2-5; V: TRBV5-4; size: -
CDR3: CASSLSLAGEGTQYF; DNA: TGCGCCAGCAGCTTGTCACTAGCGGGAGAGGGTACGCAGTATTTT; D: TRBD2; J: TRBJ2-3; V: TRBV5-1; size: -
CDR3: CASSPDRGPSYEQYF; DNA: TGTGCCAGCAGCCCAGACAGGGGGCCATCCTACGAGCAGTACTTC; D: TRBD1; J: TRBJ2-7; V: TRBV7-2; size: -
CDR3: CASGLWDRGREQYF; DNA: TGTGCTAGTGGTTTATGGGACAGGGGGCGAGAGCAGTACTTC; D: TRBD1; J: TRBJ2-7; V: TRBV12-5; size: -
CDR3: CASSLRWGQATEAFF; DNA: TGCGCCAGCAGCTTGCGCTGGGGCCAGGCCACTGAAGCTTTCTTT; D: -; J: TRBJ1-1; V: TRBV5-1; size: -
CDR3: CASSQDPGNLGYTF; DNA: TGTGCCAGCAGCCAAGATCCAGGGAATTTAGGCTACACCTTC; D: -; J: TRBJ1-2; V: TRBV3-1/TRBV3-2; size: -
CDR3: CSVTLLDGNTEAFF; DNA: TGCAGCGTCACACTCTTGGACGGGAACACTGAAGCTTTCTTT; D: -; J: TRBJ1-1; V: TRBV29-1; size: -
CDR3: CASSAASREQGYGYTF; DNA: TGTGCCAGCAGTGCCGCGTCGAGGGAGCAGGGCTATGGCTACACCTTC; D: -; J: TRBJ1-2; V: TRBV6-1; size: -
CDR3: CAKTGAQGYGYTF; DNA: TGTGCCAAGACAGGAGCCCAAGGCTATGGCTACACCTTC; D: -; J: TRBJ1-2; V: TRBV30; size: once
CDR3: CASTPDGSNQPQHF; DNA: TGTGCCAGTACCCCGGACGGTAGCAATCAGCCCCAGCATTTT; D: -; J: TRBJ1-5; V: TRBV19; size: few
CDR3: CASRHRVPGELFF; DNA: TGTGCCAGCCGACACAGGGTTCCCGGGGAGCTGTTTTTT; D: -; J: TRBJ2-2; V: TRBV5-5; size: -
CDR3: CASSQGLAGGPLNKHEQFF; DNA: TGCGCCAGCAGCCAAGGACTAGCGGGAGGGCCGCTCAACAAACACGAGCAGTTCTTC; D: TRBD2; J: TRBJ2-1; V: TRBV4-1; size: few
CDR3: CASSPETDYGYTF; DNA: TGTGCCAGCTCACCAGAGACGGACTATGGCTACACCTTC; D: -; J: TRBJ1-2; V: TRBV18; size: -
CDR3: CASSVADRKTGNTIYF; DNA: TGTGCCAGCAGCGTAGCTGACAGGAAGACTGGAAACACCATATATTTT; D: -; J: TRBJ1-3; V: TRBV9; size: -
CDR3: CASSHDRWGEQYF; DNA: TGCGCCAGCAGCCACGACAGGTGGGGCGAGCAGTACTTC; D: -; J: TRBJ2-7; V: TRBV4-3; size: -
CDR3: CASSQDRVVGGYTF; DNA: TGCGCCAGCAGCCAAGATCGGGTGGTCGGGGGCTACACCTTC; D: -; J: TRBJ1-2; V: TRBV4-1; size: -
CDR3: CSVLQGSYEQYF; DNA: TGCAGCGTCCTACAGGGGTCCTACGAGCAGTACTTC; D: TRBD1; J: TRBJ2-7; V: TRBV29-1; size: -
CDR3: CSTWTSAEAFF; DNA: TGCAGCACCTGGACAAGCGCTGAAGCTTTCTTT; D: -; J: TRBJ1-1; V: TRBV29-1; size: -
CDR3: CASSSLRMNTEAFF; DNA: TGTGCCAGCAGCTCCCTCCGGATGAACACTGAAGCTTTCTTT; D: -; J: TRBJ1-1; V: TRBV11-2; size: -
CDR3: CASSPGAENEKLFF; DNA: TGTGCCAGCTCACCAGGGGCAGAGAATGAAAAACTGTTTTTT; D: -; J: TRBJ1-4; V: TRBV18; size: -
CDR3: CASSLNTGELFF; DNA: TGTGCCAGCAGCTTGAACACCGGGGAGCTGTTTTTT; D: -; J: TRBJ2-2; V: TRBV5-5; size: few
CDR3: CASSQEWGSYNSPLHF; DNA: TGCGCCAGCAGCCAAGAATGGGGCTCCTATAATTCACCCCTCCACTTT; D: -; J: TRBJ1-6; V: TRBV4-3; size: -
CDR3: CASAGVGTYNEQFF; DNA: TGTGCCAGCGCGGGGGTAGGAACCTACAATGAGCAGTTCTTC; D: TRBD2; J: TRBJ2-1; V: TRBV3-1/TRBV3-2; size: -
CDR3: CASSLAKGYEQYF; DNA: TGTGCCAGCAGCTTAGCGAAGGGCTACGAGCAGTACTTC; D: -; J: TRBJ2-7; V: TRBV7-9; size: -
CDR3: CASSLGGGVTYNSPLHF; DNA: TGTGCCAGCAGCTTGGGAGGGGGAGTTACCTATAATTCACCCCTCCACTTT; D: -; J: TRBJ1-6; V: TRBV5-4; size: -
CDR3: CASSQGRAEPQPQHF; DNA: TGTGCCAGCAGCCAGGGCAGGGCCGAGCCTCAGCCCCAGCATTTT; D: -; J: TRBJ1-5; V: TRBV4-2; size: -
CDR3: CASSPPSGAIETQYF; DNA: TGTGCCAGCTCACCACCCTCAGGGGCAATCGAGACCCAGTACTTC; D: -; J: TRBJ2-5; V: TRBV18; size: once
CDR3: CASSRFEETQYF; DNA: TGTGCCAGCAGCCGATTCGAAGAGACCCAGTACTTC; D: -; J: TRBJ2-5; V: TRBV3-1/TRBV3-2; size: once
CDR3: CASSEQPSRWGNEKLFF; DNA: TGTGCCAGCAGTGAACAGCCCTCCCGGTGGGGGAATGAAAAACTGTTTTTT; D: -; J: TRBJ1-4; V: TRBV6-1; size: -
CDR3: CASSLVRPGQGEQYF; DNA: TGTGCCAGCAGCTTAGTTCGTCCAGGACAGGGCGAGCAGTACTTC; D: TRBD1; J: TRBJ2-7; V: TRBV7-2; size: -
CDR3: CASSPSRGSYNEQFF; DNA: TGTGCCAGCTCACCATCCAGAGGCTCCTACAATGAGCAGTTCTTC; D: -; J: TRBJ2-1; V: TRBV18; size: -
CDR3: CASSRRDDSLPEQYF; DNA: TGTGCCAGCAGCCGACGGGACGATAGCCTACCCGAGCAGTACTTC; D: -; J: TRBJ2-7; V: TRBV14; size: few
CDR3: CASSESVGQHYNEQFF; DNA: TGTGCCAGCAGTGAATCGGTTGGACAGCACTACAATGAGCAGTTCTTC; D: -; J: TRBJ2-1; V: TRBV2; size: -
CDR3: CSGHSYEQYF; DNA: TGTAGCGGACATTCCTACGAGCAGTACTTC; D: -; J: TRBJ2-7; V: TRBV30; size: -
CDR3: CASSNGQEWYGGELFF; DNA: TGTGCCAGCAGCAACGGGCAGGAATGGTACGGCGGGGAGCTGTTTTTT; D: -; J: TRBJ2-2; V: TRBV6-2/TRBV6-3; size: -
CDR3: CASRWTSQADTQYF; DNA: TGTGCCAGCAGGTGGACTAGCCAGGCAGATACGCAGTATTTT; D: TRBD2; J: TRBJ2-3; V: TRBV7-2; size: once
CDR3: CASSLATGGGTGELFF; DNA: TGTGCCAGCAGCTTGGCAACAGGGGGCGGCACCGGGGAGCTGTTTTTT; D: TRBD1; J: TRBJ2-2; V: TRBV7-9; size: -
CDR3: CASSLAGRVAETQYF; DNA: TGTGCCAGCAGCTTGGCAGGGAGGGTGGCGGAGACCCAGTACTTC; D: TRBD2; J: TRBJ2-5; V: TRBV5-4; size: -
CDR3: CASSATGYGYTF; DNA: TGTGCCAGCAGCGCGACAGGCTATGGCTACACCTTC; D: -; J: TRBJ1-2; V: TRBV6-5; size: -